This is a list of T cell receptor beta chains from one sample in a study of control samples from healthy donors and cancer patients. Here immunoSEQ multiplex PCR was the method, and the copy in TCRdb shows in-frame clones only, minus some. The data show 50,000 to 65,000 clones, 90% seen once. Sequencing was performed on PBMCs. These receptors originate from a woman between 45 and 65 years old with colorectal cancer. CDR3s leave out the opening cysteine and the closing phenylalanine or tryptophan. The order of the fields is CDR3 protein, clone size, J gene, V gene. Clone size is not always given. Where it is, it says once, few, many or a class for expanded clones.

ASSLGFEQY | NA | TRBJ2-7 | TRBV6-5
ASSQREQGNTQY | NA | TRBJ2-3 | TRBV3-1/TRBV3-2
ASSTGQGQGNQPQH | NA | TRBJ1-5 | TRBV19
ATSDATRNTGELF | NA | TRBJ2-2 | TRBV24-1
ASSWRSSYEQY | NA | TRBJ2-7 | TRBV5-1
ASSGQGGNIQY | NA | TRBJ2-4 | TRBV12-3/TRBV12-4
ASSLPLGRGYNEQF | NA | TRBJ2-1 | TRBV19
ASSEARPYEQY | once | TRBJ2-7 | TRBV6-1
ASSPRTGGFKNIQY | NA | TRBJ2-4 | TRBV5-1
ASSQGGQYYNEQF | NA | TRBJ2-1 | TRBV4-2
ASSRLVTDTQY | NA | TRBJ2-3 | TRBV6-5
ASSEMRDRVYEQY | once | TRBJ2-7 | TRBV6-1
ASSYRDRDTEAF | NA | TRBJ1-1 | TRBV5-1
ASSALEGTSTDTQY | NA | TRBJ2-3 | TRBV6-1
AWSEDRPNSPLH | NA | TRBJ1-6 | TRBV30
ASSARDPLPEQY | NA | TRBJ2-7 | TRBV7-8
ASSRTTGDSNQPQH | NA | TRBJ1-5 | TRBV27
ASSPQVPYEQY | NA | TRBJ2-7 | TRBV7-2
AWSVLLAGDEQF | NA | TRBJ2-1 | TRBV30
ASRGVALNTEAF | NA | TRBJ1-1 | TRBV28
ASSLYAGATDSPLH | once | TRBJ1-6 | TRBV5-1
ASIAGGPGELF | NA | TRBJ2-2 | TRBV19
ASRDRGRNEQY | NA | TRBJ2-7 | TRBV6-5
SVEGVWGQGETQY | NA | TRBJ2-5 | TRBV29-1
ASSPEATYEQY | NA | TRBJ2-7 | TRBV5-1
ASSLPREYYEQY | NA | TRBJ2-7 | TRBV7-2
ASSPRAVYNSPLH | NA | TRBJ1-6 | TRBV3-1/TRBV3-2
ASSMGGAISGNTIY | once | TRBJ1-3 | TRBV19
ASSFGGADEQF | NA | TRBJ2-1 | TRBV7-2
ASSIACCNQPQH | NA | TRBJ1-5 | TRBV19
ASSFTRDRGNYGYT | few | TRBJ1-2 | TRBV7-8
ASSPIQVGVGQPQH | NA | TRBJ1-5 | TRBV4-1
ASSGIQGVQETQY | NA | TRBJ2-5 | TRBV9
ASSVDGTAANYGYT | NA | TRBJ1-2 | TRBV9
ASNGPGTRAEQY | NA | TRBJ2-7 | TRBV5-5
ASGLAGTSYEQY | few | TRBJ2-7 | TRBV28
ASRPRGGANEKLF | once | TRBJ1-4 | TRBV2
ASSQDGGAPGKNIQY | NA | TRBJ2-4 | TRBV3-1/TRBV3-2